A selection of T cell receptor beta chains follows, all from one sample in a study of a mutant IDH1 vaccine in newly diagnosed glioma. Profiling relied on immunoSEQ multiplex PCR, and the TCRdb table lists in-frame clones only, not all of them. This sample has fewer than 50,000 clones, with about 73% found just once. The sample was PBMCs, taken from a glioma patient treated with radiotherapy, temozolomide or both. These TCRs come from a man aged 40-55 years with glioma. Some clones in this sample may be carry-over from other donors' samples. Both conserved end residues are part of each CDR3. The D gene is left open where the match is weak. Size values are once, few and many counts, or a class for expanded clones, and some rows have none.

j_gene	d_gene	abundance	v_gene	CDR3nt	CDR3aa
TRBJ1-6	NA	NA	TRBV19	TGTGCCAGTAGTATTTCCGGGGCGGATTCACCCCTCCACTTT	CASSISGADSPLHF
TRBJ2-7	NA	NA	TRBV11-2	TGTGCCAGCAGCTTAGTGGGGGGATGGGGCCCCGAGCAGTACTTC	CASSLVGGWGPEQYF
TRBJ2-7	NA	NA	TRBV29-1	TGCAGCGCCACCGGGGAGGACCGACAGGGCAGCTCCTACGAGCAGTACTTC	CSATGEDRQGSSYEQYF
TRBJ2-7	TRBD1	NA	TRBV11-2	TGTGCCAGCACCCTAGACAGGGCCGTCTCCTACGAGCAGTACTTC	CASTLDRAVSYEQYF
TRBJ1-1	TRBD1	once	TRBV5-1	TGCGCCAGCAGCTTGGGGGACAGGGGGCAGAACACTGAAGCTTTCTTT	CASSLGDRGQNTEAFF
TRBJ2-5	TRBD2	NA	TRBV28	TGTGCCAGCAGCCTCCGGGGGGGGCGAGAGACCCAGTACTTC	CASSLRGGRETQYF
TRBJ2-7	NA	NA	TRBV19	TGTGCCAGTATCGGGGGGCGCGGGGGCTCCTACGAGCAGTACTTC	CASIGGRGGSYEQYF
TRBJ2-1	TRBD2	NA	TRBV9	TGTGCCAGAAATAGGACTAGCGGGGTGTACAATGAGCAGTTCTTC	CARNRTSGVYNEQFF
TRBJ1-6	TRBD1	NA	TRBV7-8	TGTGCCAGCAGCCTACGGACAGGGCAAAATTCACCCCTCCACTTT	CASSLRTGQNSPLHF
TRBJ2-7	TRBD2	NA	TRBV9	TGTGCCAGCAGTGGGACTAGCGGGGGGGCTCAGTACTTC	CASSGTSGGAQYF
TRBJ2-3	TRBD2	once	TRBV27	TGTGCCAGCAGTTCTCCCTTCGGGGGGGGCATGGATACGCAGTATTTT	CASSSPFGGGMDTQYF
TRBJ2-2	TRBD1	NA	TRBV5-1	TGCGCCAGCAGCTTGCCCCGACAGGGAAACACCGGGGAGCTGTTTTTT	CASSLPRQGNTGELFF
TRBJ2-5	NA	NA	TRBV5-1	TGCGCCAGCAGGGAGGGTGGAGAGACCCAGTACTTC	CASREGGETQYF
TRBJ1-5	NA	few	TRBV18	TGTGCCAGCTCCCCTGACTTTAGCAATCAGCCCCAGCATTTT	CASSPDFSNQPQHF
TRBJ1-3	TRBD1	NA	TRBV5-1	TGCGCCAGCAGCTTATTACAGGGGGCTGGAAACACCATATATTTT	CASSLLQGAGNTIYF
TRBJ2-7	TRBD1	NA	TRBV6-5	TGTGCCAGCAGTACGCAGACAGGGATTCCCTACGAGCAGTACTTC	CASSTQTGIPYEQYF
TRBJ2-7	TRBD2	NA	TRBV6-1	TGTGCCACTTCGGGACTAGCGGACTTATACGAGCAGTACTTC	CATSGLADLYEQYF
TRBJ2-1	NA	once	TRBV2	TGTGCCAGCACCCCGCAGGGAACGGTTCATGAGCAGTTCTTC	CASTPQGTVHEQFF
TRBJ2-7	TRBD1	NA	TRBV19	TGTGCCAGTCGGGGGACAGGGGCGGGCGAGCAGTACTTC	CASRGTGAGEQYF
TRBJ1-2	TRBD1	NA	TRBV19	TGTGCCAGTCGAATGACAGGGAACTATGGCTACACCTTC	CASRMTGNYGYTF
TRBJ1-4	NA	NA	TRBV5-1	TGCGCCAGCAGCCCAGGCGGGGTGACTAATGAAAAACTGTTTTTT	CASSPGGVTNEKLFF
TRBJ1-3	NA	NA	TRBV6-5	TGTGCCAGCAGTTACAAACCGTCTGGAAACACCATATATTTT	CASSYKPSGNTIYF
TRBJ2-1	NA	NA	TRBV5-5	TGTGCCAGCAGCTTGAGTCAGGGGAATGAGCAGTTCTTC	CASSLSQGNEQFF
TRBJ1-2	NA	NA	TRBV9	TGTGCCAGCAGCCCCGAAGCGTCCTATGGCTACACCTTC	CASSPEASYGYTF
TRBJ1-1	NA	NA	TRBV18	TGTGCCAGCTCACCAACGGCCAGGGATACTGAAGCTTTCTTT	CASSPTARDTEAFF
TRBJ1-3	NA	NA	TRBV30	TGTGCCTGGAGTGTAGTCGGAACGGGAAACACCATATATTTT	CAWSVVGTGNTIYF
TRBJ2-5	TRBD2	NA	TRBV4-2	TGTGCCAGCAGCCAAGTTTACAGCGGGGGAGAGACCCAGTACTTC	CASSQVYSGGETQYF
TRBJ1-5	NA	NA	TRBV5-5	TGTGCCAGCAGCTCCGGGACCACAGGGCATCAGCCCCAGCATTTT	CASSSGTTGHQPQHF
TRBJ2-7	NA	NA	TRBV5-6	TGTGCCAGCAGCTTGAACAGCATGCCTCCCTACGAGCAGTACTTC	CASSLNSMPPYEQYF
TRBJ1-2	TRBD1	NA	TRBV10-3	TGTGCCACCAGGGGGGTCCCAGGGGATGGCTACACCTTC	CATRGVPGDGYTF
TRBJ2-7	NA	NA	TRBV7-2	TGTGCCAGCAGCTTTGGACTCCCGAGGGAGCAGTACTTC	CASSFGLPREQYF
TRBJ1-2	NA	few	TRBV2	TGTGCCAGCAGTGGAGAGGCAGGCCGCAATTGGGACTTC	CASSGEAGRNWDF
TRBJ1-1	NA	few	TRBV30	TGTGCCTCCTCTCTACTCGGGAGTTACACTGAAGCTTTCTTT	CASSLLGSYTEAFF
TRBJ2-6	NA	NA	TRBV19	TGTGCCAGTAGTATACCGAGGACTGGGGCCAACGTCCTGACTTTC	CASSIPRTGANVLTF
TRBJ2-1	TRBD1	NA	TRBV10-1	TGCGCCAGCAGTGTGGGGACAGGGGGCAATGAGCAGTTCTTC	CASSVGTGGNEQFF
TRBJ2-6	NA	NA	TRBV6-5	TGTGCCAGCAGTTACCGCAGGGCTGGGGCCAACGTCCTGACTTTC	CASSYRRAGANVLTF
TRBJ2-5	NA	NA	TRBV7-2	TGTGCCAGCAGCCAGCAGCCAGGGCAAGAGACCCAGTACTTC	CASSQQPGQETQYF
TRBJ1-1	TRBD1	once	TRBV6-5	TGTGCCAGCAGTTCACCGGACAGGGATCCCACTGAAGCTTTCTTT	CASSSPDRDPTEAFF
TRBJ1-2	NA	NA	TRBV5-1	TGCGCCAGCACCTTCGACATTCGCTATGGCTACACCTTC	CASTFDIRYGYTF
TRBJ1-1	NA	few	TRBV15	TGTGCCACCGGGGGGGAGCACACTGAAGCTTTCTTT	CATGGEHTEAFF
TRBJ2-5	NA	NA	TRBV5-1	TGCGCCAGCAGCGCCGTTTGGGACCAAGAGACCCAGTACTTC	CASSAVWDQETQYF
TRBJ2-7	NA	NA	TRBV7-8	TGTGCCAGCAGCTTAGCCCCCAGCGTTTACGAGCAGTACTTC	CASSLAPSVYEQYF
TRBJ1-1	NA	NA	TRBV30	TGTGCCTGGAGTGTGGGGGACACTGAAGCTTTCTTT	CAWSVGDTEAFF
TRBJ1-1	TRBD1	NA	TRBV10-1	TGCGCCAGCAGTGAACGCGGGACAGGTTTGGCCACTGAAGCTTTCTTT	CASSERGTGLATEAFF
TRBJ1-1	NA	NA	TRBV5-1	TGCGCCAGCAGCTTGGAGGGCAGTACGAACACTGAAGCTTTCTTT	CASSLEGSTNTEAFF
TRBJ1-4	NA	few	TRBV7-9	TGTGCCAGCAGCTCCGACAGCCGAAAGGGAAAACTGTTTTTT	CASSSDSRKGKLFF
TRBJ1-2	NA	NA	TRBV7-2	TGTGCCAGCGCTCTCCTCCGGGGCTCGGATGGCTACACCTTC	CASALLRGSDGYTF
TRBJ2-2	NA	NA	TRBV5-1	TGCGCCAGCAGCTTGGACGGAACCACCGGGGAGCTGTTTTTT	CASSLDGTTGELFF
TRBJ1-1	NA	NA	TRBV6-1	TGTGCCAGCCAGTGGAGGGGTAACACTGAAGCTTTCTTT	CASQWRGNTEAFF
TRBJ2-3	NA	NA	TRBV11-2	TGTGCCAGCAGCTTACGGGGCAGCACAGATACGCAGTATTTT	CASSLRGSTDTQYF
TRBJ2-3	TRBD2	once	TRBV14	TGTGCCAGCAGCCAGTTGTCGGGGGGGCGGACAGATACGCAGTATTTT	CASSQLSGGRTDTQYF
TRBJ1-1	NA	few	TRBV29-1	TGCAGCGTTGATTCCCACAGGACTGAAGCTTTCTTT	CSVDSHRTEAFF
TRBJ2-6	NA	NA	TRBV9	TGTGCCAGCAGCGTAGGTATATCTGGGGCCAACGTCCTGACTTTC	CASSVGISGANVLTF